These 3 T cell receptor beta chains came from one sample sequenced in a study of T cell changes during pregnancy in multiple sclerosis. Assay used: immunoSEQ multiplex PCR; TCRdb lists only in-frame clones, some missing. The table has some 99,000 clones, 90% to 95% seen once. The input for sequencing was peripheral blood, taken after pregnancy. All receptors derive from a female donor in good health, enrolled as a control in a pregnancy study.

The chain joins TRBV28 to TRBJ2-6; D gene unclear. Germline V gene data show CDR1 as MDHEN and CDR2 as SYDVKM. The CDR3 has 15 residues. Between the trimmed V and J ends, which lost 7 bases and 0 bases, there was a span of 10 bases. The CDR3 protein is CASTGWFSGANVLTF. For the CDR3, the DNA is TGTGCCAGCACCGGGTGGTTCTCTGGGGCCAACGTCCTGACTTTC.

V is TRBV28 and J is TRBJ1-1; D is uncertain. The CDR3 is 12 amino acids. V gave up 3 bases and J gave up 6 bases, with 8 bases separating them. The germline CDR1 and CDR2 sequences are MDHEN and SYDVKM. The CDR3 coding sequence is TGTGCCAGCAGTTTGTTCGAGGCTGAAGCTTTCTTT. Translated: CASSLFEAEAFF.

The gene calls are TRBV7-2 and TRBJ2-5; 7 bases align to TRBD1. Germline CDR1 is SGHTA and CDR2 is FQGNSA. With V trimmed by 4 bases and J by 0 bases, 8 bases remained unmatched. This CDR3 has 16 amino acids. CDR3 sequence: CASSSRTGAYQETQYF. CDR3 sequence (DNA): TGTGCCAGCAGCTCGCGGACAGGCGCTTACCAAGAGACCCAGTACTTC.